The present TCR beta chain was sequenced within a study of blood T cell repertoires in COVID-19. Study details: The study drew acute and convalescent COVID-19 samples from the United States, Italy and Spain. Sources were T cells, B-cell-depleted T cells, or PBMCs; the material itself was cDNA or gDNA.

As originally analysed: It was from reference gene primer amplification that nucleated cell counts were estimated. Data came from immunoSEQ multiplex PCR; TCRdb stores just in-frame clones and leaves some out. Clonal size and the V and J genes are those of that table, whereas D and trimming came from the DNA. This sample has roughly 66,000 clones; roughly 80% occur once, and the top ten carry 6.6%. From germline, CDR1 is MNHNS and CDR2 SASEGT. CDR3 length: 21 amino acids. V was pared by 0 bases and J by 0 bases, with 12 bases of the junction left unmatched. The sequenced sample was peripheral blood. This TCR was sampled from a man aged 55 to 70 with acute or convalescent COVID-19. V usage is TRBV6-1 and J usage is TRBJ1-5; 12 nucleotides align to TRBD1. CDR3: CASSEATGDRGLSSSNQPQHF. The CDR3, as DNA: TGTGCCAGCAGTGAAGCGACAGGGGACAGGGGGCTGAGTAGTAGCAATCAGCCCCAGCATTTT.